This T cell receptor beta chain was identified in a study of monozygotic twins with inflammatory bowel disease. TCRdb re-called the 5' RACE reads, yielding one record per CDR3 amino acid sequence without DNA. This sample's table reports roughly 160,000 distinct CDR3 sequences. Germline-derived CDR1 and CDR2 are MNHNS and SASEGT. This CDR3 spans 16 amino acids. Study results and limitations: Discordant twins showed the same repertoire similarity as concordant twins, possibly from limited power. IBD patients showed reduced TCRbeta diversity (inverse Simpson) versus healthy co-twins.

About this clonotype itself: The antigen is unknown.

The J gene is TRBJ1-2, the V gene TRBV6-1; TCRdb's assignment of TRBD1 cannot be checked, as there is no DNA. The source material was blood. This sequence was found in a human donor with ulcerative colitis or Crohn's disease, or a healthy co-twin of an affected twin (not recorded which). The CDR3: CASTPSGGAQVYGYTF.